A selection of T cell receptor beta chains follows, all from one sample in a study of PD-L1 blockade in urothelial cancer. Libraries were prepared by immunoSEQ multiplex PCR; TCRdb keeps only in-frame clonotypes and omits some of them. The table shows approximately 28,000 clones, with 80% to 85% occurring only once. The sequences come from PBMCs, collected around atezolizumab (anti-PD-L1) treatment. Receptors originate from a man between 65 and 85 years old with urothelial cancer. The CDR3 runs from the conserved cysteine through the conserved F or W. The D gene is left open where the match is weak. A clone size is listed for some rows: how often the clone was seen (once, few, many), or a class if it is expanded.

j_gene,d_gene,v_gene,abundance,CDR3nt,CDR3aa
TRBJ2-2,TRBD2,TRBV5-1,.,TGCGCCAGCAGCCCCGGGACTAGCGGAGGCACCGGGGAGCTGTTTTTT,CASSPGTSGGTGELFF
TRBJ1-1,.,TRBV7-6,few,TGTGCCAGCAGCGAAAACAGAATCAACACTGAAGCTTTCTTT,CASSENRINTEAFF
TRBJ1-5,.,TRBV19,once,TGTGCCAGTAGTCCCCCCAACAGGGATCATCAGCCCCAGCATTTT,CASSPPNRDHQPQHF
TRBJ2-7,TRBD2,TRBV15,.,TGTGCCACCAGCAGAGTGGGGACTAGCGGCGCCGCCGAGCAGTACTTC,CATSRVGTSGAAEQYF
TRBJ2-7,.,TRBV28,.,TGTGCCAGCAGTTTCTGGGGGCCCTACGAGCAGTACTTC,CASSFWGPYEQYF
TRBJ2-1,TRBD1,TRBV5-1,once,TGCGCCAGCAGCTTGGGTACAGGGGGCTACAATGAGCAGTTCTTC,CASSLGTGGYNEQFF
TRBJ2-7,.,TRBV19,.,TGTGCCAGTAGTATTCAGGGGAGCTACGAGCAGTACTTC,CASSIQGSYEQYF
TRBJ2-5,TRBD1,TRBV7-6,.,TGTGCCAGCAGCCAGGGGGCGACCCAGTACTTC,CASSQGATQYF
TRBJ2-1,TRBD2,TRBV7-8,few,TGTGCCAGCAGCCCCCTAGCGGGGGGGCGGGTTGAGCAGTTCTTC,CASSPLAGGRVEQFF
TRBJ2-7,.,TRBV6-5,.,TGTGCCAGCAGATCCGGACGGGAGAGCTCCTACGAGCAGTACTTC,CASRSGRESSYEQYF
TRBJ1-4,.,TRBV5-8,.,TGTGCCAGCAGCTTACGGGAAGGTGAAAAACTGTTTTTT,CASSLREGEKLFF
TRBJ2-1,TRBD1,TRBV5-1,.,TGCGCCAGCAGCCCCCGGACAGGACAAGTCAATGAGCAGTTCTTC,CASSPRTGQVNEQFF
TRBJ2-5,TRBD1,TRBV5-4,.,TGTGCCAGCAGCTCAGGGACAGGGAAAGAGACCCAGTACTTC,CASSSGTGKETQYF
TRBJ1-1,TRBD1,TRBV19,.,TGTGCCAGTAGTATGGACAGGGGGAGGGCTGAAGCTTTCTTT,CASSMDRGRAEAFF
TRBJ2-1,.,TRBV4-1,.,TGCGCCAGCAGCCAAGTCTCAGCGGAGATGCAGTTCTTC,CASSQVSAEMQFF
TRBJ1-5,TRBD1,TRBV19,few,TGTGCCAGTAGTAACCCACTGACAGGGGGCAATCAGCCCCAGCATTTT,CASSNPLTGGNQPQHF
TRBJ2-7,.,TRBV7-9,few,TGTGCCAGCAGCCCGGACAGTCAGCGGTCCTACGAGCAGTACTTC,CASSPDSQRSYEQYF
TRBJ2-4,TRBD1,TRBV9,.,TGTGCCAGCAGCGGGACAGGAGCCAAAAACATTCAGTACTTC,CASSGTGAKNIQYF
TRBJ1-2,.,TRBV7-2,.,TGTGCCAGCAGCTTGAGAGGGACACGAGCTAACTATGGCTACACCTTC,CASSLRGTRANYGYTF
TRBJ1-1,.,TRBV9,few,TGTGCCAGCAGCACAGGTTGGAACACTGAAGCTTTCTTT,CASSTGWNTEAFF
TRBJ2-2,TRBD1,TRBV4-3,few,TGCGCCAGCAGCCAAGAACTCGTCGACAGGGGGCAAGGCGGGGAGCTGTTTTTT,CASSQELVDRGQGGELFF
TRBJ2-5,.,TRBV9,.,TGTGCCAGCAGCGTAGCCGGCAGGGGAGGGGGAGAGACCCAGTACTTC,CASSVAGRGGGETQYF
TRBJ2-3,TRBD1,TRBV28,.,TGTGCCAGCAGTTCCGACAGGGGTCCAGATACGCAGTATTTT,CASSSDRGPDTQYF
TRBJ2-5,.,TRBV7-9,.,TGTGCCAGCAGCTTGGGCAGGGTGGTCGAAGAGACCCAGTACTTC,CASSLGRVVEETQYF
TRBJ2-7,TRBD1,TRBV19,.,TGTGCCAGTAGTATGAGGGCGGGGCCGGGACAGGTCTCCTACGAGCAGTACTTC,CASSMRAGPGQVSYEQYF
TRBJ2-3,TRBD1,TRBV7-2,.,TGTGCCAGCAGCCTCGACAGGGTTGGCGATACGCAGTATTTT,CASSLDRVGDTQYF
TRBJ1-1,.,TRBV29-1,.,TGCAGCGTTGAAGAACAGTCGTGGACTGAAGCTTTCTTT,CSVEEQSWTEAFF
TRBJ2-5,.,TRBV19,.,TGTGCCAGTAGTGATCGGCAGGGAAAGGGCCAAGAGACCCAGTACTTC,CASSDRQGKGQETQYF
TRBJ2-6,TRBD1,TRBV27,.,TGTGCCAGCGCAACACAGGGGGCCCTCTCTGGGGCCAACGTCCTGACTTTC,CASATQGALSGANVLTF
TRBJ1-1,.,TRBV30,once,TGTGCCTGGTGGGTCAGGGGTAATGCTTTCTTT,CAWWVRGNAFF
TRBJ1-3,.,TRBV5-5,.,TGTGCCAGCAGAGGGACACCTAGCTCTGGAAACACCATATATTTT,CASRGTPSSGNTIYF
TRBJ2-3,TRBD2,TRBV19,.,TGTGCCAGTAGTATTGAGGCTAGCGGGGGGGCCAAAGATACGCAGTATTTT,CASSIEASGGAKDTQYF
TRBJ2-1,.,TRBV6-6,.,TGTGCCAGCAGTTACGGAGGGAGCTCCTACAATGAGCAGTTCTTC,CASSYGGSSYNEQFF
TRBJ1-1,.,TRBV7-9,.,TGTGCCAGCAGCTTAGAGAGCAGGCTGGCTTTCTTT,CASSLESRLAFF
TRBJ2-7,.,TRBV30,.,TGTGCCTGGGCCATTCATACAGGGTCCAAGCAGTACTTC,CAWAIHTGSKQYF
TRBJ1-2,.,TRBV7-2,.,TGTGCCAGCAGCTTAGGGCCGGGGGACTATGGCTACACCTTC,CASSLGPGDYGYTF
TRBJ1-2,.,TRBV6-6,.,TGTGCCAGCAGTTATATTGCGAACTATGGCTACACCTTC,CASSYIANYGYTF
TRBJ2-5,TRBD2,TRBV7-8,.,TGTGCCAGCAGCGCTCGAGAAGCGGGAGTAGGTGAGACCCAGTACTTC,CASSAREAGVGETQYF
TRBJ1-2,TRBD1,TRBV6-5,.,TGTGCCAGCAGTCCACCGGGACAGGGGGCTAGTGGCTACACCTTC,CASSPPGQGASGYTF
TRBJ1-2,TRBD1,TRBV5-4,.,TGTGCCAGCAGCTTGGAATCTTGGGGACAGGGGGGGGAAGGCTACACCTTC,CASSLESWGQGGEGYTF
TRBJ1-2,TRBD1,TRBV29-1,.,TGCAGCGTTACAGGGGGCTTCGGCTACACCTTC,CSVTGGFGYTF
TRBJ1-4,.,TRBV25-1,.,TGTGCCAGCAGTCCTAATACCCCGTATAATGAAAAACTGTTTTTT,CASSPNTPYNEKLFF